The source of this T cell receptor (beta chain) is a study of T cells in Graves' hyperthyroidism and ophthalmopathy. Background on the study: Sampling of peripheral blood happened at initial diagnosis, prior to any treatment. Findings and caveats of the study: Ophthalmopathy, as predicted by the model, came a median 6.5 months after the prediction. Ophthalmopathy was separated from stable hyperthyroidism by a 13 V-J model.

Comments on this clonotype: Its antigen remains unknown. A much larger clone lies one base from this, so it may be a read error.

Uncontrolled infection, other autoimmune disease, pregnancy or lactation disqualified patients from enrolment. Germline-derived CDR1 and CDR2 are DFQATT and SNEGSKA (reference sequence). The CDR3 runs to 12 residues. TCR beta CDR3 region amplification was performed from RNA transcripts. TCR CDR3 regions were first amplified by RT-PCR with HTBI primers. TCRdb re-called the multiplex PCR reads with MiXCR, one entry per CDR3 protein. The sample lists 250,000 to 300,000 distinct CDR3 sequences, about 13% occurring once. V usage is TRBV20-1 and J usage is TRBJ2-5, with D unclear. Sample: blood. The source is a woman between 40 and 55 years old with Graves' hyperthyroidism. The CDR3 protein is CSARELHENQYF. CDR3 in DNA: TGCAGTGCTAGAGAGCTCCACGAGAACCAGTACTTC.